What follows are 30 T cell receptor beta chains derived from one specimen sequenced in a study of control samples from healthy donors and cancer patients (dated by TCRdb to about 2020). The method was the immunoSEQ multiplex PCR assay. TCRdb stores this immuneACCESS table with in-frame sequences only. Part of the clones is absent; in the studies checked, under half of the shortfall reflects unresolved V genes, and no reason is known for the rest. This sample gives just over 80,000 clones in total; over 85% of them show up just once. The ten largest clones take up 5.5% of the sample. Specimen: blood. All receptors derive from a man aged 50-59 years in good health.

This chain links TRBV18 with TRBJ1-1; D ambiguous. The germline V and J ends were trimmed by 3 bases and 6 bases, with 17 bases remaining between them. The germline gives CDR1 KGHSH, CDR2 LQKENI. The CDR3 sequence is 15 residues long. CDR3 loop: CASSPRGPTVAEAFF. The CDR3 DNA sequence: TGTGCCAGCTCACCTCGAGGACCTACGGTAGCTGAAGCTTTCTTT.

The J gene is TRBJ1-2, the V gene TRBV7-2, with D uncertain. This CDR3 is 15 amino acids long. Trimming took 0 bases from V and 4 from J, leaving 12 bases between them. Germline V gives CDR1 SGHTA, CDR2 FQGNSA. The CDR3 DNA sequence: TGTGCCAGCAGCTTAGCGCAAAGTGCACCCTATGGCTACACCTTC. Translation gives CASSLAQSAPYGYTF.

This chain links TRBV15 with TRBJ1-5; TRBD1 matches at 7 bases. The CDR3 spans 15 residues. The germline CDR1 and CDR2 sequences are LNHNV and YYDKDF (reference sequence). V trimming: 5 bases; J trimming: 0 bases; junction bases outside the gene matches: 4. CDR3 nucleotide sequence: TGTGCCACCAGCGGACAGGTTAATAGCAATCAGCCCCAGCATTTT. Amino acids: CATSGQVNSNQPQHF.

The V call is TRBV30, the J call TRBJ2-1; D possibly corresponds to TRBD1 (6 bases). The length of the CDR3 is 16 residues. Germline CDR1 GTSNPN, CDR2 SVGIG (reference sequence). V lost 1 base and J 5 bases, leaving 18 bases between the germline ends. CDR3: CAWSGYRVLRNNEQFF. The CDR3 DNA sequence: TGTGCCTGGAGTGGTTACAGGGTATTAAGGAACAATGAGCAGTTCTTC. The whole variable domain, filled in from reference TRBV30 and TRBJ2-1, reads SQTIHQWPATLVQPVGSPLSLECTVEGTSNPNLYWYRQAAGRGLQLLFYSVGIGQISSEVPQNLSASRPQDRQFILSSKKLLLSDSGFYLCAWSGYRVLRNNEQFFGPGTRLTVL.

The V and J genes are TRBV18 and TRBJ1-2, with 7 bases aligning to TRBD1. V lost 2 bases to trimming and J lost 2 bases; unmatched junction nucleotides: 5. CDR3 size: 15 residues. Germline V gene data show CDR1 as KGHSH and CDR2 as LQKENI. As DNA, the CDR3 is TGTGCCAGCTCACCAGACCGGGACAGCAACTATGGCTACACCTTC. Amino acid sequence: CASSPDRDSNYGYTF. Supplemented by reference TRBV18 and TRBJ1-2, the full variable domain reads NAGVMQNPRHLVRRRGQEARLRCSPMKGHSHVYWYRQLPEEGLKFMVYLQKENIIDESGMPKERFSAEFPKEGPSILRIQQVVRGDSAAYFCASSPDRDSNYGYTFGSGTRLTVV.

DNA for the CDR3: TGTGCCAGCAGCCCGTGGACAGGGGAAGAGACCCAGTACTTC. It translates to CASSPWTGEETQYF. The chain employs TRBV7-9 and TRBJ2-5; 9 nucleotides agree with TRBD1. V dropped 5 bases and J dropped 3; count of bases not matched to a gene: 4. From germline, CDR1 is SEHNR and CDR2 FQNEAQ (reference sequence). The CDR3 runs 14 residues. Drawing the rest from reference TRBV7-9 and TRBJ2-5, the complete variable domain is DTGVSQNPRHKITKRGQNVTFRCDPISEHNRLYWYRQTLGQGPEFLTYFQNEAQLEKSRLLSDRFSAERPKGSFSTLEIQRTEQGDSAMYLCASSPWTGEETQYFGPGTRLLVL.

The CDR3 DNA reads as TGTGCCAGCAGCTTGCCCCGGGACTACTCCTACGAGCAGTACTTC. As protein: CASSLPRDYSYEQYF. The J gene is TRBJ2-7, the V gene TRBV5-6, with 7 bases that match TRBD2. V gave up 1 base and J gave up 0 bases; unmatched junction bases: 4. The CDR3 totals 15 residues. Germline values: CDR1 SGHDT, CDR2 YYEEEE. Supplemented by reference TRBV5-6 and TRBJ2-7, the full variable domain reads DAGVTQSPTHLIKTRGQQVTLRCSPKSGHDTVSWYQQALGQGPQFIFQYYEEEERQRGNFPDRFSGHQFPNYSSELNVNALLLGDSALYLCASSLPRDYSYEQYFGPGTRLTVT.

V gene TRBV7-9 combines with J gene TRBJ2-7; 9 positions match TRBD1. V shed 1 base, J shed 4 bases, and the junction held 2 bases outside the gene matches. The CDR3 is 14 residues long. Germline V gives CDR1 SEHNR, CDR2 FQNEAQ (reference sequence). Here the CDR3 reads CASSLVDRGYEQYF. CDR3 bases: TGTGCCAGCAGCTTAGTGGACAGGGGTTACGAGCAGTACTTC.

DNA for the CDR3: TGTGCCAGCAACCAACAGAGCGGGGGGACCTACGAGCAGTACTTC. It specifies CASNQQSGGTYEQYF. This chain links TRBV9 with TRBJ2-7, with 9 bases fitting TRBD2. Unmatched junction bases numbered 9, after V lost 6 bases and J lost 2 bases. The CDR3 totals 15 residues. In germline, CDR1 is SGDLS, CDR2 YYNGEE. The entire variable domain, with the rest obtained from reference TRBV9 and TRBJ2-7, is as follows: DSGVTQTPKHLITATGQRVTLRCSPRSGDLSVYWYQQSLDQGLQFLIQYYNGEERAKGNILERFSAQQFPDLHSELNLSSLELGDSALYFCASNQQSGGTYEQYFGPGTRLTVT.

The rearrangement joins TRBV9 to TRBJ2-1; the D call may be TRBD1 or TRBD2 (5 bases each). Germline V gene data show CDR1 as SGDLS and CDR2 as YYNGEE. Trimming left V 0 bases short and J 10 bases short, with 11 bases between. The CDR3 has 13 amino acids. CDR3 amino acids: CASSVDVGTEQFF. The CDR3 bases are TGTGCCAGCAGCGTAGACGTTGGGACCGAGCAGTTCTTC.

The V call is TRBV4-2, the J call TRBJ1-4; D remains unclear. Between the trimmed V and J ends, which lost 1 base and 8 bases, there was a span of 14 bases. Germline CDR1 and CDR2: LGHNA and YNFKEQ. There are 15 residues in the CDR3. This chain's CDR3 is CASSQAWGGEEKLFF. The CDR3 region has the DNA TGTGCCAGCAGCCAAGCCTGGGGTGGGGAGGAAAAACTGTTTTTT.

This clone is medium-sized (0.01 to 0.1%). The V call is TRBV24-1, the J call TRBJ1-5; D possibly corresponds to TRBD1 (5 bases). The germline gives CDR1 KGHDR, CDR2 SFDVKD. Deletions cut 3 bases from V and 8 bases from J, with 16 bases between. This CDR3 spans 15 amino acids. The CDR3 region has the DNA TGTGCCACCAGTGATACGGGGACCGCCATGAAGCCCCAGCATTTT. This sequence encodes CATSDTGTAMKPQHF.

The chain combines TRBV6-6 with TRBJ2-5, with 10 bases aligning to TRBD2. From germline, CDR1 is MNHNY and CDR2 SVGAGI (reference sequence). V lost 5 bases, J lost 5 bases, and 2 bases stayed unmatched. CDR3 length: 13 amino acids. The CDR3 spells CASSPLAGETQYF. The CDR3 DNA reads as TGTGCCAGCAGTCCACTAGCGGGGGAGACCCAGTACTTC.

The V gene is TRBV30, the J gene TRBJ2-7; TRBD1 matches at 8 bases. The CDR3 is 16 residues long. Losses at the gene ends were 0 bases for V and 7 bases for J; bases not matched to a gene: 14. Germline CDR1 and CDR2: GTSNPN and SVGIG (reference sequence). The CDR3 protein is CAWSVLTGALGWEQYF. The DNA for the CDR3 is TGTGCCTGGAGTGTATTGACAGGGGCCTTAGGGTGGGAGCAGTACTTC.

The chain recombines TRBV3-1 (or the pseudogene TRBV3-2) with TRBJ1-4, with D possibly TRBD1 on 5 matching bases. Looked up from germline, CDR1 is LGHDT and CDR2 is YNNKEL (reference sequence). The V and J ends lost 0 bases and 6 bases respectively, with 11 bases between them. This CDR3 has 15 amino acids. The CDR3 spells CASSQEEQADEKLFF. In nucleotides, the CDR3 is TGTGCCAGCAGCCAAGAAGAACAGGCGGATGAAAAACTGTTTTTT.

CDR3 loop: CASSSNRGFNQPQHF. The DNA for the CDR3 is TGTGCCAGCAGTTCGAACAGGGGCTTCAATCAGCCCCAGCATTTT. This chain uses TRBV27 with TRBJ1-5, with TRBD1 matching 7 bases. CDR3 length equals 15 residues. The J segment lost 3 bases and the V segment lost 4 bases, leaving 6 bases of the junction unmatched. Per the germline V gene, CDR1 is MNHEY and CDR2 is SMNVEV (reference sequence).

The rearrangement links TRBV13 to TRBJ2-5; the D is unclear. There are 13 residues in the CDR3. The V end lost 2 bases, the J end lost 3 bases, and 7 bases lay between the germline ends. CDR1 and CDR2 from the germline V gene are PRHDT and FYEKMQ (reference sequence). The CDR3 here is CASSLRTEETQYF. CDR3 coding DNA: TGTGCCAGCAGCTTACGCACGGAAGAGACCCAGTACTTC.

The genes are TRBV19 and TRBJ2-1, with TRBD2 identical over 7 bases. Germline CDR1 is LNHDA and CDR2 is SQIVND (reference sequence). V lost 3 bases to trimming and J lost 2 bases; unmatched junction nucleotides: 4. This CDR3 comprises 15 residues. CDR3 coding DNA: TGTGCCAGTAGTATTCGGGGGGAGACCTACAATGAGCAGTTCTTC. It specifies CASSIRGETYNEQFF.

This sequence joins TRBV6-6 and TRBJ1-2, with 7 bases lining up with TRBD1. J lost 3 bases, V lost 4 bases, and 2 bases had no gene match. The CDR3 has 13 amino acids. Germline V gene sequence: CDR1 MNHNY, CDR2 SVGAGI (reference sequence). CDR3 in amino acids: CASSWDRDYGYTF. CDR3 nucleotides: TGTGCCAGCAGTTGGGACAGAGACTATGGCTACACCTTC.

The rearrangement links TRBV18 to TRBJ1-1; 7 nucleotides match TRBD1. The CDR3 is 15 residues long. Germline CDR1 and CDR2: KGHSH and LQKENI. The trim removed 5 bases at V and 5 bases at J, leaving 11 bases unmatched. The CDR3, as DNA: TGTGCCAGCTCAAGCACGCAGGGGGATCGGACTGAAGCTTTCTTT. This gives the protein CASSSTQGDRTEAFF.

Here the CDR3 reads CAISESPQGAAQLDEQFF. CDR3 coding DNA: TGTGCCATCAGTGAGTCGCCACAGGGGGCGGCTCAGCTGGATGAGCAGTTCTTC. The rearrangement links TRBV10-3 to TRBJ2-1; 9 bases are shared with TRBD1. J lost 8 bases, V lost 0 bases, and 14 bases had no gene match. Germline CDR1 reads ENHRY; CDR2 reads SYGVKD. This CDR3 region has 18 residues.

This clone is medium-sized. The chain recombines TRBV7-8 with TRBJ2-2; 14 bases match TRBD2. V gave up 5 bases and J gave up 7 bases; unmatched junction bases: 18. The CDR3 length is 20 residues. Looked up from germline, CDR1 is SGHVS and CDR2 is FQNEAQ. In DNA form, the CDR3 reads TGTGCCAGCAGCCCCGGACTAGCGGGGGGTACCCTCGCTTCCTTCGGGGAGCTGTTTTTT. It translates to CASSPGLAGGTLASFGELFF.

J is TRBJ2-1 and V is TRBV6-5, with TRBD2 identical over 9 bases. V lost 7 bases and J lost 9; bases outside the gene matches: 7. The V gene's germline CDR1 is MNHEY and CDR2 SVGAGI. This CDR3 comprises 13 residues. CDR3 DNA: TGTGCCAGCATGGCGGGGGGGCCTAGTGAGCAGTTCTTC. It yields the protein CASMAGGPSEQFF.

The chain uses TRBV7-2 and TRBJ1-1, with D maybe TRBD1 (5 bases). The CDR3 totals 14 residues. V lost 1 base to trimming and J lost 4 bases, with 10 bases between them. The germline V gene encodes CDR1 SGHTA and CDR2 FQGNSA. CDR3 coding DNA: TGTGCCAGCAGCTTAGTTGGGGGAGGCACTGAAGCTTTCTTT. Encoded protein: CASSLVGGGTEAFF.

The chain couples TRBV7-2 to TRBJ2-3; TRBD2 matches at 7 bases. Looked up from germline, CDR1 is SGHTA and CDR2 is FQGNSA. V lost 2 bases, J lost 6 bases, and 8 bases stayed unmatched. This CDR3 is 15 amino acids long. The CDR3 bases are TGTGCCAGCAGCTTACAAGCGGGGAAGTGGGATACGCAGTATTTT. Protein product: CASSLQAGKWDTQYF.

This clone was counted a single time. The genes are TRBV29-1 and TRBJ2-7; no definite D call. The germline gives CDR1 SQVTM, CDR2 ANQGSEA. The CDR3 covers 10 residues. V lost 6 bases and J 6 bases, leaving 9 bases between the germline ends. CDR3 amino acids: CSVLEGEQYF. As DNA, the CDR3 is TGCAGCGTCCTGGAAGGCGAGCAGTACTTC.

This chain joins TRBV5-8 and TRBJ2-1; D is possibly TRBD1 or TRBD2 (5 bases each). The CDR3 is 16 residues long. Trimming took 2 bases from V and 2 from J, leaving 14 bases between them. CDR1 and CDR2 from the germline V gene are SGHTS and YDEGEE. DNA for the CDR3: TGTGCCAGCAGCTTTGACGATGGGGGACCCTACAATGAGCAGTTCTTC. It yields the protein CASSFDDGGPYNEQFF.

As DNA, the CDR3 is TGCGCCAGCAGCCAAGAATTAGGGTCCTCTGGGGCCAACGTCCTGACTTTC. As protein: CASSQELGSSGANVLTF. The V call is TRBV4-1, the J call TRBJ2-6; D is unresolved. Germline V lookup: CDR1 MGHRA, CDR2 YSYEKL. CDR3 size: 17 residues. Trimming removed 0 bases from V and 0 bases from J, with 9 bases in between.

In its sample, this clone was seen once. CDR3 residues: CASSASRDDNSPLHF. Written as DNA, the CDR3 is TGTGCCAGTAGTGCCTCCAGGGACGATAATTCACCCCTCCACTTT. The chain uses TRBV19 and TRBJ1-6, with a tentative D call TRBD1 (5 bases). V was cut by 5 bases and J by 5 bases, with 13 bases left in between. Germline-derived CDR1 and CDR2 are LNHDA and SQIVND (reference sequence). The CDR3 has 15 amino acids.

The rearrangement links TRBV5-4 to TRBJ1-6, with D perhaps TRBD1 (5 bases). CDR1 SGHNT and CDR2 YYREEE come from the germline V gene (reference sequence). This CDR3 has 16 residues. V lost 2 bases, J lost 5 bases, and 14 bases lay in between. DNA for the CDR3: TGTGCCAGCAGCTTCCCCCGCGCAGGGAATAATTCACCCCTCCACTTT. This translates into CASSFPRAGNNSPLHF.